This T cell receptor (beta chain) was sequenced during a study of cytomegalovirus exposure and HLA in healthy donors. At the level of the study: HLA-typed donors were the source of 80 million to 90 million unique TCRs, which an early data release held.

CDR1 is SGHRS, CDR2 YFSETQ, per germline. The CDR3 totals 16 residues. Deletions cut 5 bases from V and 2 bases from J, with 20 bases between. PCR used 60 Vbeta primers and 13 Jbeta primers. The assay was immunoSEQ multiplex PCR, and TCRdb's table has in-frame clones only and misses some. The table includes approximately 190,000 clones, approximately 78% detected once. This chain links TRBV5-1 with TRBJ2-7, with D perhaps TRBD2 (6 bases). The material sequenced was PBMCs. This clonotype was obtained from a woman between 50 and 59 years old in good health and CMV-seropositive. The CDR3 protein is CASSFRRGAPPYEQYF. The CDR3, as DNA: TGCGCCAGCAGTTTTCGTCGCGGGGCCCCCCCCTACGAGCAGTACTTC. The complete variable domain, with remaining parts taken from reference TRBV5-1 and TRBJ2-7, reads KAGVTQTPRYLIKTRGQQVTLSCSPISGHRSVSWYQQTPGQGLQFLFEYFSETQRNKGNFPGRFSGRQFSNSRSEMNVSTLELGDSALYLCASSFRRGAPPYEQYFGPGTRLTVT.